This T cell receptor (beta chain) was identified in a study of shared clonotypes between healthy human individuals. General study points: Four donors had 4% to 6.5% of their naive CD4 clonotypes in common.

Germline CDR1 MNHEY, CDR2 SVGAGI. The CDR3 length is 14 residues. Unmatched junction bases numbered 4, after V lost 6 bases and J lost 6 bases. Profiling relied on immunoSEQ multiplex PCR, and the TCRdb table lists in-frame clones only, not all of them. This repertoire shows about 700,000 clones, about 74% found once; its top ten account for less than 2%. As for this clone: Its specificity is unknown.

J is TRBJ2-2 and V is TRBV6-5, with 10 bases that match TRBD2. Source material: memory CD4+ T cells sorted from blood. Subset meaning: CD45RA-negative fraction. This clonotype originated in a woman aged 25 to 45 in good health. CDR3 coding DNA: TGTGCCAGCAGGGACCTAGCGGGAGCCGGGGAGCTGTTTTTT. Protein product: CASRDLAGAGELFF.